The 25 T cell receptor beta chains in this list originate from one sample, sequenced in a study of response to subunit inactivated influenza vaccine. MiXCR, run by TCRdb on the RT-PCR reads, gives a single entry per CDR3 protein. The table records roughly 570,000 distinct CDR3 sequences, roughly 15% of them present only once. The sample consisted of PBMCs from blood, taken less than 13 days after vaccination. The source is a man aged 45-65 years who received an inactivated influenza vaccine.

The gene calls are TRBV15 and TRBJ1-1; 8 positions match TRBD1. This CDR3 comprises 15 residues. The germline gives CDR1 LNHNV, CDR2 YYDKDF (reference sequence). With V trimmed by 6 bases and J by 2 bases, 8 bases remained unmatched. This CDR3 reads CATRPTGGLNTEAFF. In nucleotides, the CDR3 is TGTGCCACCAGACCCACAGGGGGGCTAAACACTGAAGCTTTCTTT.

This clonotype has at least ten counts. The chain couples TRBV5-8 to TRBJ2-1; 8 bases align to TRBD2. Trimming removed 1 base from V and 9 bases from J; junction bases left unmatched: 3. The CDR3 is made up of 13 amino acids. Germline V gene lookup returns CDR1 SGHTS and CDR2 YDEGEE. The CDR3 loop reads CASSLRGGIEQFF. The CDR3 DNA is TGTGCCAGCAGCTTGCGGGGGGGTATTGAGCAGTTCTTC. The full variable domain, rest sourced from reference TRBV5-8 and TRBJ2-1, is EAGVTQSPTHLIKTRGQQATLRCSPISGHTSVYWYQQALGLGLQFLLWYDEGEERNRGNFPPRFSGRQFPNYSSELNVNALELEDSALYLCASSLRGGIEQFFGPGTRLTVL.

The gene calls are TRBV11-3 and TRBJ2-2; weak D call: TRBD2 (6 bases). This CDR3 has 15 amino acids. Germline lookup yields CDR1 SGHNT and CDR2 YENEEA. V lost 5 bases, J lost 3 bases, and 13 bases lay in between. The chain's CDR3 is CASSPGLKDTGELFF. CDR3 DNA: TGTGCCAGCAGCCCGGGACTTAAGGACACCGGGGAGCTGTTTTTT.

This chain joins TRBV10-3 and TRBJ2-5, with D possibly being TRBD1 (5 bases). The CDR3 is 12 amino acids. V gave up 6 bases and J gave up 4 bases, with 9 bases separating them. From germline, CDR1 is ENHRY and CDR2 SYGVKD. As DNA, the CDR3 is TGTGCCATCAGAGACAGTGGAGAGACCCAGTACTTC. It specifies CAIRDSGETQYF.

This clonotype showed up just a few times. The chain combines TRBV5-1 with TRBJ2-7, with TRBD1 matching over 9 bases. Germline lookup yields CDR1 SGHRS and CDR2 YFSETQ. J was trimmed by 1 base and V by 4 bases; bases with no gene match: 6. The CDR3 contains 15 residues. CDR3 residues: CASSDTGGASYEQYF. CDR3 in DNA: TGCGCCAGCAGCGATACAGGGGGCGCATCCTACGAGCAGTACTTC.

In its sample, this clonotype was seen a few times. The chain recombines TRBV6-5 with TRBJ1-2; 11 positions match TRBD1. Per the germline V gene, CDR1 is MNHEY and CDR2 is SVGAGI. The CDR3 is 17 amino acids. V shed 2 bases, J shed 5 bases, and the junction held 10 bases outside the gene matches. The CDR3 loop reads CASSYLNPGQGAYGYTF. The CDR3 DNA is TGTGCCAGCAGTTACCTCAACCCTGGACAGGGGGCATATGGCTACACCTTC.

The chain employs TRBV20-1 and TRBJ2-3, with 8 bases lining up with TRBD2. CDR3 length equals 15 residues. The ends lost 4 bases at V and 1 base at J; junction bases unmatched: 7. Germline values: CDR1 DFQATT, CDR2 SNEGSKA (reference sequence). CDR3 in DNA: TGCAGTGCTACGATCGGGAGGGGAGGCACAGATACGCAGTATTTT. Encoded protein: CSATIGRGGTDTQYF.

V is TRBV12-3 or TRBV12-4 and J is TRBJ2-1; 8 nucleotides align to TRBD2. Losses at the gene ends were 2 bases for V and 2 bases for J; bases not matched to a gene: 8. The CDR3 extends over 17 amino acids. CDR3 region: CASSLRLTSVPYNEQFF. The CDR3 nucleotides read TGTGCCAGCAGTTTAAGGTTGACTAGCGTCCCCTACAATGAGCAGTTCTTC.

The V gene is TRBV6-6, the J gene TRBJ2-7; D gene uncertain. Germline V gene sequence: CDR1 MNHNY, CDR2 SVGAGI (reference sequence). Between the trimmed V and J ends, which lost 2 bases and 5 bases, there was a span of 10 bases. The CDR3 consists of 13 residues. The CDR3 sequence is CASSYGSPDEQYF. The CDR3 nucleotides read TGTGCCAGCAGTTACGGGTCTCCCGACGAGCAGTACTTC.

The genes are TRBV6-4 and TRBJ1-1, with 9 positions matching TRBD1. This CDR3 has 15 amino acids. Germline lookup yields CDR1 MRHNA and CDR2 SNTAGT. J gave up 6 bases and V 2 bases, and 7 bases lay outside the gene matches. CDR3 sequence reads: CASSDPGQGFAEAFF. The CDR3 DNA sequence: TGTGCCAGCAGTGACCCTGGACAGGGGTTCGCTGAAGCTTTCTTT.

The rearrangement links TRBV6-4 to TRBJ2-1; 14 nucleotides align to TRBD2. Germline trimming cut 6 bases from V and 0 bases from J; bases unmatched to any gene: 10. Per germline, CDR1 MRHNA and CDR2 SNTAGT. This CDR3 contains 19 residues. Here the CDR3 DNA reads TGTGCCAGCAGGGGACTAGCGGGAGACTTGGAGGGCTCCTACAATGAGCAGTTCTTC. This gives the protein CASRGLAGDLEGSYNEQFF.

In this sample, this clonotype turned up a few times. The chain employs TRBV28 and TRBJ2-1; D ambiguous. The CDR3 length is 14 residues. Trimming took off 1 base at V and 6 bases at J, with 10 bases between the two ends. The germline V gene encodes CDR1 MDHEN and CDR2 SYDVKM. DNA of the CDR3: TGTGCCAGCAGTTTATACCTCCCCCTCAATGAGCAGTTCTTC. Translated: CASSLYLPLNEQFF.

This chain links TRBV5-1 with TRBJ2-2; 8 bases are a match to TRBD1. CDR3 length: 16 residues. Germline loops: CDR1 SGHRS, CDR2 YFSETQ. Unmatched junction bases numbered 9, after V lost 6 bases and J lost 2 bases. CDR3 loop: CASMPPGQGNTGELFF. The CDR3 DNA sequence: TGCGCCAGCATGCCTCCCGGACAGGGTAACACCGGGGAGCTGTTTTTT.

This rearrangement joins TRBV7-9 to TRBJ2-2; perhaps TRBD1 as D (5 bases). Germline-derived CDR1 and CDR2 are SEHNR and FQNEAQ (reference sequence). Trimming left V 5 bases short and J 4 bases short, with 8 bases between. The CDR3 is made up of 13 amino acids. The CDR3: CASSQGATGELFF. The DNA for the CDR3 is TGTGCCAGCAGCCAGGGTGCCACCGGGGAGCTGTTTTTT.

This chain uses TRBV7-9 with TRBJ2-5; D remains unclear. Germline CDR1 is SEHNR and CDR2 is FQNEAQ (reference sequence). The CDR3 spans 17 residues. V lost 1 base to trimming and J lost 4 bases, with 19 bases between them. CDR3 DNA sequence: TGTGCCAGCAGCTTAGATGGTTTTAGAGCGATCCTAGAGACCCAGTACTTC. It translates to CASSLDGFRAILETQYF.

This chain links TRBV7-3 with TRBJ1-1; possible D gene TRBD1, 5 bases. CDR1 and CDR2 (germline): SGHTA, FQGTGA. Trimming cost V 1 base and J 5 bases, with 14 bases left between them. The CDR3 runs to 15 residues. CDR3 sequence reads: CASSLSSREGTEAFF. The CDR3, as DNA: TGTGCCAGCAGCTTAAGCTCGCGGGAGGGGACTGAAGCTTTCTTT.

This clonotype has just a few counts. The V and J genes are TRBV28 and TRBJ2-3; D gene uncertain. Germline-derived CDR1 and CDR2 are MDHEN and SYDVKM. The CDR3 consists of 13 residues. The V end was cut by 6 bases, the J end by 2 bases, with 9 bases between. The CDR3 spells CASSPANTDTQYF. For the CDR3, the DNA is TGTGCCAGCAGCCCAGCCAACACAGATACGCAGTATTTT.

The V call is TRBV6-2 or TRBV6-3, the J call TRBJ2-7; D may be TRBD1 (6 bases). The CDR3 length is 12 residues. V lost 2 bases, J lost 8 bases, and 10 bases lay in between. Looked up from germline, CDR1 is MNHEY and CDR2 is SVGEGT. Here the CDR3 reads CASSYGTGKQYF. In nucleotides, the CDR3 is TGTGCCAGCAGTTACGGTACAGGGAAGCAGTACTTC.

Only a few counts were recorded for this clonotype. The rearrangement uses TRBV20-1 and TRBJ2-2; TRBD1 agrees at 9 bases. J gave up 6 bases and V 5 bases, and 7 bases lay outside the gene matches. This CDR3 is 14 amino acids long. Germline loops: CDR1 DFQATT, CDR2 SNEGSKA (reference sequence). The CDR3 DNA is TGCAGTGCTGGAGGACAGGGGAGGCCCGGGGAGCTGTTTTTT. Its protein is CSAGGQGRPGELFF.

This chain joins TRBV12-3 or TRBV12-4 and TRBJ2-5; the D gene is possibly TRBD2 (6 bases). The V end was cut by 3 bases, the J end by 9 bases, with 14 bases between. The CDR3 contains 13 residues. The CDR3 bases are TGTGCCAGCAGTTTGGACTATCAAGCGGCCCAGTACTTC. Translating it yields CASSLDYQAAQYF.

In this sample, this clonotype turned up a few times. The chain recombines TRBV6-5 with TRBJ2-3; TRBD2 matches at 7 bases. The germline V gene encodes CDR1 MNHEY and CDR2 SVGAGI. This CDR3 spans 16 amino acids. The V gene end was trimmed by 2 bases and the J gene end by 1 base; junction bases not matched to a gene: 6. The CDR3 DNA is TGTGCCAGCAGTTACCAAAGACTAGCTGGCACAGATACGCAGTATTTT. Its translation is CASSYQRLAGTDTQYF.

A few counts support this clonotype. The chain recombines TRBV6-1 with TRBJ2-5; D gene uncertain. The ends were cut back, 7 bases at V and 3 bases at J, with 18 bases in the middle. The CDR3 runs 15 residues. The germline V gene has CDR1 MNHNS and CDR2 SASEGT. CDR3 nucleotides: TGTGCCAGCACTCCCGACCCCCGGGCCGAAGAGACCCAGTACTTC. Translation gives CASTPDPRAEETQYF.

This clonotype was found a few times. V gene TRBV28 combines with J gene TRBJ2-1; 9 bases fit TRBD2. The V gene end was trimmed by 7 bases and the J gene end by 4 bases; junction bases not matched to a gene: 11. CDR3 length: 16 residues. Germline V gives CDR1 MDHEN, CDR2 SYDVKM. The CDR3 nucleotides are TGTGCCAGCAATCCCTTGCGGGGGGGCCGATACAATGAGCAGTTCTTC. This sequence encodes CASNPLRGGRYNEQFF.

This clonotype was picked up many times. The J gene is TRBJ1-2, the V gene TRBV5-1; D gene uncertain. The CDR3 totals 13 residues. Deletions cut 1 base from V and 5 bases from J, with 9 bases between. In germline, CDR1 is SGHRS, CDR2 YFSETQ. The CDR3 DNA reads as TGCGCCAGCAGCTTGCAGCCTCAATATGGCTACACCTTC. Translating gives CASSLQPQYGYTF.

The genes are TRBV5-1 and TRBJ2-7; no reliable D call. The germline CDR1 and CDR2 sequences are SGHRS and YFSETQ. The CDR3 covers 15 residues. Trimming cost V 0 bases and J 0 bases, with 10 bases left between them. CDR3 coding DNA: TGCGCCAGCAGCTTGGAGGGCAGAAACTCCTACGAGCAGTACTTC. This codes for CASSLEGRNSYEQYF.